What follows is one T cell receptor (beta chain) and its context. Sequencing used immunoSEQ multiplex PCR; TCRdb keeps in-frame clones, though not all of them. Among roughly 210,000 clones listed, about 85% were seen once. This specimen belongs to a study of blood T cell repertoires in COVID-19. Study background: Both acute and convalescent COVID-19 samples were obtained from the United States, Italy and Spain. The cDNA or gDNA used as material had been derived from T cells, B-cell-depleted T cells, or PBMCs.

This CDR3 has 16 amino acids. The V gene's germline CDR1 is SGHRS and CDR2 YFSETQ. The V gene end was trimmed by 0 bases and the J gene end by 4 bases; junction bases not matched to a gene: 7. This receptor was taken from a woman aged 80 or over with COVID-19, enrolled during active disease. The specimen sequenced was peripheral blood. This sequence joins TRBV5-1 and TRBJ1-1; 9 nucleotides match TRBD1. CDR3 sequence reads: CASSLGQGGVSTEAFF. DNA for the CDR3: TGCGCCAGCAGCTTGGGACAGGGGGGTGTGTCCACTGAAGCTTTCTTT.